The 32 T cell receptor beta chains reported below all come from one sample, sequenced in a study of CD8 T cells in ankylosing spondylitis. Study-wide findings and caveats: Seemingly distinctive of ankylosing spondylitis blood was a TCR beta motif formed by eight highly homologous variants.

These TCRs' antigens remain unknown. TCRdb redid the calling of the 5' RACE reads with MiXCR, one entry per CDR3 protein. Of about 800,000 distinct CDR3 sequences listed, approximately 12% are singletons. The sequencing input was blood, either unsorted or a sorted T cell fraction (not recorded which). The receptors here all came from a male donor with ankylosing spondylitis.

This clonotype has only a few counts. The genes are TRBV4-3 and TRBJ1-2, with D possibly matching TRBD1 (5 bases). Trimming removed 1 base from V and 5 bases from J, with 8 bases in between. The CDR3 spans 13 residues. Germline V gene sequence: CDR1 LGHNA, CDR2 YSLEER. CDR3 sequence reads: CASSQGGRYGYTF. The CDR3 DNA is TGCGCCAGCAGCCAAGGGGGGAGGTATGGCTACACCTTC.

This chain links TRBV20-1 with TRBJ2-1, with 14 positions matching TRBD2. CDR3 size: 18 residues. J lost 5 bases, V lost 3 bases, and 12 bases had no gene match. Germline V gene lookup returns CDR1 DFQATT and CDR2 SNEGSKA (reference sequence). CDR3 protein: CSASGVGTSGGVHNEQFF. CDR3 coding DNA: TGCAGTGCTAGTGGCGTAGGGACTAGCGGGGGAGTCCACAATGAGCAGTTCTTC.

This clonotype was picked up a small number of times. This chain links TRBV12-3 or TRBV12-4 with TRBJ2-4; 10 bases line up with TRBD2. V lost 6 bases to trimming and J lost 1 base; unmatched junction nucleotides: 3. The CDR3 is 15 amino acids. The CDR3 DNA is TGTGCCAGCAGGATAGCGGGAGGTGCCAAAAACATTCAGTACTTC. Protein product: CASRIAGGAKNIQYF.

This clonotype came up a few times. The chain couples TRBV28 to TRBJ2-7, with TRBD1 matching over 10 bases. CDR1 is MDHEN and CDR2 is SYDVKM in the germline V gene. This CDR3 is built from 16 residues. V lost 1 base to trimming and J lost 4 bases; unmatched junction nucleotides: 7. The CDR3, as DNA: TGTGCCAGCAGTTTATCCCCCGGGACAGGGGTGTACGAGCAGTACTTC. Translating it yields CASSLSPGTGVYEQYF.

Written as DNA, the CDR3 is TGCAGCGTTGAAGGGGGGGGGCACTCCTACAATGAGCAGTTCTTC. It encodes CSVEGGGHSYNEQFF. V usage is TRBV29-1 and J usage is TRBJ2-1; D may be TRBD2 (7 bases). CDR1 is SQVTM and CDR2 is ANQGSEA in the germline V gene. Trimming removed 1 base from V and 0 bases from J, with 10 bases in between. The CDR3 extends over 15 amino acids.

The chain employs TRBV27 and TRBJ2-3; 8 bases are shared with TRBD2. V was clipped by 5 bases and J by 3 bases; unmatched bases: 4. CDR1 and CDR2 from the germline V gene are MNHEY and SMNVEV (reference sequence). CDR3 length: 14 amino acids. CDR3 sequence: CASSPGRGTDTQYF. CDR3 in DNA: TGTGCCAGCAGTCCCGGGAGGGGGACAGATACGCAGTATTTT.

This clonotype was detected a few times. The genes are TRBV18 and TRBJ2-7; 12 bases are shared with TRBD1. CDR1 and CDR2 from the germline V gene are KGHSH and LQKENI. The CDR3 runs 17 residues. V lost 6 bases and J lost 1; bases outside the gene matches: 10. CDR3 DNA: TGTGCCAGCTCCCCGCTCCCGGGACAGGGGGCATCCTACGAGCAGTACTTC. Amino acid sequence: CASSPLPGQGASYEQYF. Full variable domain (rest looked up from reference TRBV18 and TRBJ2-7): NAGVMQNPRHLVRRRGQEARLRCSPMKGHSHVYWYRQLPEEGLKFMVYLQKENIIDESGMPKERFSAEFPKEGPSILRIQQVVRGDSAAYFCASSPLPGQGASYEQYFGPGTRLTVT.

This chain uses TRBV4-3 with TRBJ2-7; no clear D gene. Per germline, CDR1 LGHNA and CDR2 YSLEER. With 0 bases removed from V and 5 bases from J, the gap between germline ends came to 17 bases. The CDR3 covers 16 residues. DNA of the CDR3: TGCGCCAGCAGCCAAGATTTGAGGAGAAGTAGCCACGAGCAGTACTTC. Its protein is CASSQDLRRSSHEQYF.

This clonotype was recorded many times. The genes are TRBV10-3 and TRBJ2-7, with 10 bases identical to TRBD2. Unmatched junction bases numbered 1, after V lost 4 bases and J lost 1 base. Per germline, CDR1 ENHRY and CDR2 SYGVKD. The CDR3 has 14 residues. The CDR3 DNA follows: TGTGCCATCAGTGGGACTAGCGGATCCTACGAGCAGTACTTC. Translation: CAISGTSGSYEQYF.

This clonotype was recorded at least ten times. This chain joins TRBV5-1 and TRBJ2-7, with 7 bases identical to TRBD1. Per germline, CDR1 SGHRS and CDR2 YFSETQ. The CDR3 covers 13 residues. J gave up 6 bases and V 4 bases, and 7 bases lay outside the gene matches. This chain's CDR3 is CASSATGNREQYF. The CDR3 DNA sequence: TGCGCCAGCAGCGCGACAGGGAATCGCGAGCAGTACTTC. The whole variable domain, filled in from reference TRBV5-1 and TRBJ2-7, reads KAGVTQTPRYLIKTRGQQVTLSCSPISGHRSVSWYQQTPGQGLQFLFEYFSETQRNKGNFPGRFSGRQFSNSRSEMNVSTLELGDSALYLCASSATGNREQYFGPGTRLTVT.

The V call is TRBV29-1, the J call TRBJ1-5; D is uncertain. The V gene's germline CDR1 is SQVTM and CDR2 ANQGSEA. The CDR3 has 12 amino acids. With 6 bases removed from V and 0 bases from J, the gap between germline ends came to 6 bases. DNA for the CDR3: TGCAGCGTCCAACATAGCAATCAGCCCCAGCATTTT. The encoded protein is CSVQHSNQPQHF.

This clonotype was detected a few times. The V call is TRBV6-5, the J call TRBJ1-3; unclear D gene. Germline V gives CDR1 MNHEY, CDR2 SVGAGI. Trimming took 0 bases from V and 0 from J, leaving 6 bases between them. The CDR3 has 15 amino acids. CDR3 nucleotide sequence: TGTGCCAGCAGTTACTCGCAGCGCTCTGGAAACACCATATATTTT. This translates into CASSYSQRSGNTIYF.

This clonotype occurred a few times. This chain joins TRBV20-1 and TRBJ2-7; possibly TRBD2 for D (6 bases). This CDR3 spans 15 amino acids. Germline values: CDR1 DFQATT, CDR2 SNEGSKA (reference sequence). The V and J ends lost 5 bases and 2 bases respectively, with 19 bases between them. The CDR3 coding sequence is TGCAGTGCTCCCATTCCCCGGGACTCAACCTACGAGCAGTACTTC. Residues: CSAPIPRDSTYEQYF.

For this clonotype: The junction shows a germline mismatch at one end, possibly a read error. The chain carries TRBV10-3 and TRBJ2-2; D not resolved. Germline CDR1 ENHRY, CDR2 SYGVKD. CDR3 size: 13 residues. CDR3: CAIFSRNAGELFF. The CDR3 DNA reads TGTGCCATCTTTAGCCGGAACGCCGGGGAGCTGTTTTTT.

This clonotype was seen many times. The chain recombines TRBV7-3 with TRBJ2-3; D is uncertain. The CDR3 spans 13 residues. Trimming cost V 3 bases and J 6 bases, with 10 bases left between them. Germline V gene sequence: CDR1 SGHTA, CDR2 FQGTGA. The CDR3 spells CASSLGKADTQYF. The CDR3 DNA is TGTGCCAGCAGCTTGGGGAAGGCGGATACGCAGTATTTT.

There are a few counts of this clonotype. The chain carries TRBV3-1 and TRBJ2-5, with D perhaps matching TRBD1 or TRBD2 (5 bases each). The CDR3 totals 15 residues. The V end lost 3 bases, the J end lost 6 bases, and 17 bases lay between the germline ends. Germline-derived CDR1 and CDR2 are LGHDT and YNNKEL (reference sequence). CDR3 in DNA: TGTGCCAGCAGCCACCTTGAGACCGGGGCGAAGACCCAGTACTTC. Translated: CASSHLETGAKTQYF.

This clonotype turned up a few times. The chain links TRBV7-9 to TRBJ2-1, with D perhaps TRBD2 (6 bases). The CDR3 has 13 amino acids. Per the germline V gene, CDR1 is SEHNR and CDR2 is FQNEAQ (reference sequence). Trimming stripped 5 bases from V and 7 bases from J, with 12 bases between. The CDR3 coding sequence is TGTGCCAGCAGCCGGGGACTCATGAATGAGCAGTTCTTC. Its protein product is CASSRGLMNEQFF.

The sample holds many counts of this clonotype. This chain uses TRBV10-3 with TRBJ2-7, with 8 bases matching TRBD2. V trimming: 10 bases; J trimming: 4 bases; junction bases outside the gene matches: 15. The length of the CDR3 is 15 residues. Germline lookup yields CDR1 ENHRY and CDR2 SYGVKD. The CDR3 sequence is CATGTSGVSRYEQYF. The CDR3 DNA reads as TGTGCCACGGGAACTAGCGGAGTAAGTCGGTACGAGCAGTACTTC.

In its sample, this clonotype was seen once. DNA of the CDR3: TGTGCCAGCAGTCGAAGGAGTGAGCAGTTCTTC. It encodes CASSRRSEQFF. V usage is TRBV6-5 and J usage is TRBJ2-1; D remains ambiguous. Trimming cost V 5 bases and J 9 bases, with 8 bases left between them. Germline V gene lookup returns CDR1 MNHEY and CDR2 SVGAGI. The CDR3 has 11 residues.

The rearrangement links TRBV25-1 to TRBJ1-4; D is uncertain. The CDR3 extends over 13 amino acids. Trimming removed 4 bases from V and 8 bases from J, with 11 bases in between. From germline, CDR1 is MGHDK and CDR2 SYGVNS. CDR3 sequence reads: CASSVEGREKLFF. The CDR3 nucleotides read TGTGCCAGCAGTGTCGAAGGAAGAGAAAAACTGTTTTTT.

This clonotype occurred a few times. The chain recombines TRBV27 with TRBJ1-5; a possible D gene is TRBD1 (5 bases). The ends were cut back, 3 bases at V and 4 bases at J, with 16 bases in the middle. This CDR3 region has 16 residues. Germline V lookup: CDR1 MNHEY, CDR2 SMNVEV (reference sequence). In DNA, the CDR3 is TGTGCCAGCAGTTTGGGGGGACGGAGGACAAATCAGCCCCAGCATTTT. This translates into CASSLGGRRTNQPQHF.

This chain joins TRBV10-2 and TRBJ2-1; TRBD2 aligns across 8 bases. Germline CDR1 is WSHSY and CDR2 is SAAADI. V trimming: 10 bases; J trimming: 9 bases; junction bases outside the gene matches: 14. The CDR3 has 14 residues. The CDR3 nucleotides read TGCGCCACCTTCGGGACTAGTATGTTTAGTGAGCAGTTCTTC. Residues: CATFGTSMFSEQFF.

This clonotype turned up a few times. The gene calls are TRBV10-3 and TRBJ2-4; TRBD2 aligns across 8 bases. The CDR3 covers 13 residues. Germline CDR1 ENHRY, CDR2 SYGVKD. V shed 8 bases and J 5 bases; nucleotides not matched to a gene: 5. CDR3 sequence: CAIAGTSQNIQYF. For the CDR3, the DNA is TGTGCCATCGCCGGGACTAGTCAAAACATTCAGTACTTC.

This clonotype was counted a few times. This chain's CDR3 is CASSPNPGQVNLEAFF. CDR3 in DNA: TGTGCCAGCAGTCCTAATCCGGGACAGGTGAACCTTGAAGCTTTCTTT. This rearrangement joins TRBV28 to TRBJ1-1; 8 bases map to TRBD1. V gave up 5 bases and J gave up 7 bases; unmatched junction bases: 15. Germline V gives CDR1 MDHEN, CDR2 SYDVKM. CDR3 size: 16 residues.

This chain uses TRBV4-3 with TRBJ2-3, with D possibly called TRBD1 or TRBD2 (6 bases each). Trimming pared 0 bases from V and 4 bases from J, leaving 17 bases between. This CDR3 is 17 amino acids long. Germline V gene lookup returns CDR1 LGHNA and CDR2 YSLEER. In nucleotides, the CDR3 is TGCGCCAGCAGCCAAGAAAGGGGGGCCCTTTACCCAGATACGCAGTATTTT. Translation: CASSQERGALYPDTQYF.

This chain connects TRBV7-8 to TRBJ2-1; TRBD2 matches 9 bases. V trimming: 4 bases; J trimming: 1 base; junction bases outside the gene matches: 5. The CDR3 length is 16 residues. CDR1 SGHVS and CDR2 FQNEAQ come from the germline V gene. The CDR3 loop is CASSSLAGWSYNEQFF. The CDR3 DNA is TGTGCCAGCAGCTCTCTAGCGGGATGGTCCTACAATGAGCAGTTCTTC.

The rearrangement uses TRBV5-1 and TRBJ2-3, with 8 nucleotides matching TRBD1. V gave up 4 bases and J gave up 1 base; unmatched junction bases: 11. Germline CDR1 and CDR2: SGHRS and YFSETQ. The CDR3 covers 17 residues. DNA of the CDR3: TGCGCCAGCAGCCCACAACTACAGGGGGGAGGCACAGATACGCAGTATTTT. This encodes CASSPQLQGGGTDTQYF.

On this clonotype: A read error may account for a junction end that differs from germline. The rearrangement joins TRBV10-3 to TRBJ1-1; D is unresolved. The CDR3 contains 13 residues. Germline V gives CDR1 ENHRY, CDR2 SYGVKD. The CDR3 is CAISESGVSEAVF. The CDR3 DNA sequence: TGTGCCATCAGTGAGTCGGGTGTCAGTGAAGCTGTCTTT.

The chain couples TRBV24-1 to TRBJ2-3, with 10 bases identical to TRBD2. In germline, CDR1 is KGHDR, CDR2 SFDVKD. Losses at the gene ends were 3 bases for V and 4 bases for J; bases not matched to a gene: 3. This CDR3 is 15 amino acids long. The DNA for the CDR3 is TGTGCCACCAGTGATGTAGCGGGAGGACCAGATACGCAGTATTTT. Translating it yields CATSDVAGGPDTQYF.

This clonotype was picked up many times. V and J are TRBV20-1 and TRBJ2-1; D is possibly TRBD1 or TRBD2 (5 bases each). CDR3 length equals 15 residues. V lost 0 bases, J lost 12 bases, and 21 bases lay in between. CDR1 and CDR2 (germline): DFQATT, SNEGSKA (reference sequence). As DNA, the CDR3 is TGCAGTGCTAGAGATCCGGGACCCACGATCGAGGCGCAGTTCTTC. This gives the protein CSARDPGPTIEAQFF.

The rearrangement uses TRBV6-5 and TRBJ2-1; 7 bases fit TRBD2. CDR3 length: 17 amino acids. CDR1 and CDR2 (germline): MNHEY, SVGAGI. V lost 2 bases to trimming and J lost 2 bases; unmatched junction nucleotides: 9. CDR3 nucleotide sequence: TGTGCCAGCAGTTACCGGAGGGCTAGCGGTCCCTACAATGAGCAGTTCTTC. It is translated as CASSYRRASGPYNEQFF.

Here the CDR3 reads CASQAFNQPQHF. The CDR3 coding sequence is TGTGCCAGTCAGGCCTTTAATCAGCCCCAGCATTTT. The chain carries TRBV19 and TRBJ1-5; the D is unclear. The V gene lost 8 bases and the J gene lost 4 bases, with 9 bases spanning the gap. The CDR3 runs to 12 residues. Germline values: CDR1 LNHDA, CDR2 SQIVND (reference sequence).